Given below is one T cell receptor (beta chain) in context. Its antigen is undetermined. Single viable CD3+CD4+CD8-CD45RO+ cells were sorted as the memory CD4+ T cells. CMV serostatus came from serum IgG against pp150, pp28, p38, p52. This sample was taken from a study of memory CD4+ T cells and cytomegalovirus serostatus. Across the study: This sample comes from healthy Belgian adults, under 10 CMV seropositive, approximately 23 seronegative. Study-wide results and caveats: Of 164 reported CMV TCRbeta sequences, 65 to 85 were found in memory CD4+ repertoires. Repertoires predicted CMV serostatus with median bootstrapped AUC of about 0.94.

The ends were cut back, 6 bases at V and 6 bases at J, with 17 bases in the middle. The CDR3 is 15 residues long. Germline V CDR1 and CDR2: SGHNT, YENEEA. Here immunoSEQ multiplex PCR was the method, and the copy in TCRdb shows in-frame clones only, minus some. This sample has about 82,000 clones, with around 80% found just once. This clonotype was sampled from an adult in good health and CMV-seronegative. This chain connects TRBV11-3 to TRBJ2-2, with a weak D call TRBD2 (7 bases). Sequenced sample: memory CD4+ T cells from blood. CDR3 sequence reads: CASSPGGARAGELFF. CDR3 DNA: TGTGCCAGCAGTCCTGGGGGGGCGAGGGCCGGGGAGCTGTTTTTT.